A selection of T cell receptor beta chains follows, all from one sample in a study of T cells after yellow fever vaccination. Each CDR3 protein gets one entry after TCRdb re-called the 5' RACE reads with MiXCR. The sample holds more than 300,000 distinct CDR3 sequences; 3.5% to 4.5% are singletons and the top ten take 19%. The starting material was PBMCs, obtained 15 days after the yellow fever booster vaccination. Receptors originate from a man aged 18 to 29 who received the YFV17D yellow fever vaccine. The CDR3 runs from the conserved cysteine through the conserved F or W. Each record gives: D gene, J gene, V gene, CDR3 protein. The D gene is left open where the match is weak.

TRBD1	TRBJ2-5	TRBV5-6	CASSLEGTEWKETQYF
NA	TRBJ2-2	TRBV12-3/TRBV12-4	CASSLRSSTGELFF
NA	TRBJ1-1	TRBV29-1	CSVDGRADRKAFF
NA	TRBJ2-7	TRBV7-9	CASSLGDGSYEQYF
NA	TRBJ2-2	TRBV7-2	CASSNRRSNTGELFF
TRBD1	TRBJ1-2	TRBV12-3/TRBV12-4	CASSRQGHYGYTF
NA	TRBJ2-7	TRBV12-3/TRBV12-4	CASSPQGGWDRTEQYF
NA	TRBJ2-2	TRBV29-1	CSVDKENTGELFF
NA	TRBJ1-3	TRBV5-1	CASKVGESSGNTIYF
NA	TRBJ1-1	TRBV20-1	CSAGREVEAFF
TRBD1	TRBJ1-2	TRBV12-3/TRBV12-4	CASRGQGLYYGYTF
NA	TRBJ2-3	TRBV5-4	CASSTPGWRSDTQYF
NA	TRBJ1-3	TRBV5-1	CASSLGAAASGNTIYF
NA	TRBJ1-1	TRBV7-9	CASSFGTDTEAFF
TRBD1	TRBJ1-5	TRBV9	CASSEGTVSTPQHF